This paragraph covers one TCR beta chain sequence. Its specificity is not known. TCRdb keeps only in-frame clones here, not all; method: immunoSEQ multiplex PCR. Of about 15,000 clones in the sample, 88% were seen once. The sample is drawn from a study of T cell repertoires in ileal Crohn's disease. Looking at the study overall: Median disease duration was 7.9 years; about 37% smoked at surgery. Every patient was operated on for stricturing (roughly 61%) or penetrating (39%) complications.

The length of the CDR3 is 16 residues. Trimming left V 5 bases short and J 0 bases short, with 16 bases between. CDR1 and CDR2 (germline): MRHNA, SNTAGT. Study-wide findings and caveats: Mucosal expansions were suggested to be mainly CD8 T cells.

V usage is TRBV6-4 and J usage is TRBJ1-2; D might be TRBD1 (6 bases). This TCR was sampled from an adult with Crohn's disease. Sequenced material: ileal tissue. The CDR3 nucleotides read TGTGCCAGCAGTATGGCCCCGGGACAACCTAACTATGGCTACACCTTC. It specifies CASSMAPGQPNYGYTF.